The source of this T cell receptor (beta chain) is a study of blood T cell repertoires in COVID-19. The germline V gene encodes CDR1 DFQATT and CDR2 SNEGSKA (reference sequence). This CDR3 is 11 amino acids long. Only in-frame clones appear in the TCRdb table, and some are missing; sequencing was by immunoSEQ multiplex PCR. The sample shows roughly 73,000 clones, 88% of them seen only once. The sequencing sample was made of peripheral blood. The V and J genes are TRBV20-1 and TRBJ1-2; TRBD1 is a possible D gene (5 bases). This receptor was obtained from a man between 65 and 85 years old with active or convalescent COVID-19. The CDR3 bases are TGCAGCATACTTGACAGCTATGGCTACACCTTC. Translating gives CSILDSYGYTF.